This T cell receptor (beta chain) emerged from a study of identical twins. CDR3 length equals 16 residues. V lost 4 bases, J lost 2 bases, and 10 bases stayed unmatched. CDR1 and CDR2 (germline): SGHRS, YFSETQ. On this clonotype: Its matching antigen is unknown.

TCRdb re-analysed the 5' RACE reads in MiXCR, keeping a single row per CDR3 protein. The sample lists nearly 900,000 distinct CDR3 sequences, 9% to 15% seen once, with around 1.6% in the top ten. Study-wide results and limits: Fewer insertions marked abundant cord blood beta clonotypes; young adult naive trended weakly, memory not at all.

These sequences were also reported in another study, on yellow fever vaccine responses in identical twins.

The receptor's source is a woman aged 18-29 years in good health. The specimen sequenced was PBMCs. The rearrangement joins TRBV5-1 to TRBJ2-3, with 7 bases fitting TRBD2. CDR3 bases: TGCGCCAGCAGCGGCAGTCCTAGCGGAACCACAGATACGCAGTATTTT. It specifies CASSGSPSGTTDTQYF.